The sequence of this TCR beta chain was determined in a study of blood T cells in healthy people across ages. This clonotype was observed at least ten times. Antigen specificity is unknown. The V and J ends lost 4 bases and 2 bases respectively, with 6 bases between them. The CDR3 has 13 amino acids. The V gene's germline CDR1 is SQVTM and CDR2 ANQGSEA. Study-wide results and caveats: Per million T cells, TCR beta diversity dropped about linearly as age rose. PBMC samples, being unsorted, prevented any conclusive comparison of naive and antigen-experienced cells.

It was with a sample-barcoded 5' primer and a J-beta primer mix that a second PCR of roughly 7 to 12 cycles was run. Every cDNA molecule bore a tag from a template-switch adaptor containing 12 random nucleotides. TCRdb fed the 5' RACE reads into MiXCR, producing one record per CDR3 protein. The table shows over 600,000 distinct CDR3 sequences, with 40% to 50% occurring only once. Sequenced input: blood. The V call is TRBV29-1, the J call TRBJ2-6; D unresolved. The clonotype comes from a man at least 80 years old in good health. This CDR3 is CSVAQAGANVLTF. For the CDR3, the DNA is TGCAGCGTTGCGCAGGCTGGGGCCAACGTCCTGACTTTC.